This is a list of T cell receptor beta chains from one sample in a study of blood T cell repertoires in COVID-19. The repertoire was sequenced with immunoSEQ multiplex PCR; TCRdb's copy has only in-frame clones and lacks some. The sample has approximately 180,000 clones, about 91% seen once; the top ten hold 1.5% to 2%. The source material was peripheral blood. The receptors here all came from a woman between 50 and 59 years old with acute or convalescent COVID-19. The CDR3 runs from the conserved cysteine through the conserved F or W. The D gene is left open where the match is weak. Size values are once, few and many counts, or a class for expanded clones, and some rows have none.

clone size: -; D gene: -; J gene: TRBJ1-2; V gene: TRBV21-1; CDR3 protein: CASSKQGVRLYGYTF; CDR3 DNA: TGTGCCAGCAGCAAACAGGGGGTTCGACTCTATGGCTACACCTTC
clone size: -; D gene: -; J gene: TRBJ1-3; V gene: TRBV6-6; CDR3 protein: CASSYGQPFDTIYF; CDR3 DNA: TGTGCCAGCAGTTACGGGCAGCCCTTCGACACCATATATTTT
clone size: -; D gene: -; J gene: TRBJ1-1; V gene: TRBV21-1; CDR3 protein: CASSKSATPTGLNTEAFF; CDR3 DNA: TGTGCCAGCAGCAAAAGCGCGACACCGACAGGCCTGAACACTGAAGCTTTCTTT
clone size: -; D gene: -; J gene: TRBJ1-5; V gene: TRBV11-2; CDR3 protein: CASSLDPGQPQHF; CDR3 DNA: TGTGCCAGCAGCTTAGATCCGGGTCAGCCCCAGCATTTT
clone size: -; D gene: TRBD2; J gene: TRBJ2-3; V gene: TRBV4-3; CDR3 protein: CASSQVPAGGQDTQYF; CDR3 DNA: TGCGCCAGCAGCCAGGTCCCAGCGGGAGGGCAAGATACGCAGTATTTT
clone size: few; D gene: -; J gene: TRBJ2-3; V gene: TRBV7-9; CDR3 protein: CASSSKGPDTQYF; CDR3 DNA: TGTGCCAGCAGTTCGAAGGGGCCAGATACGCAGTATTTT
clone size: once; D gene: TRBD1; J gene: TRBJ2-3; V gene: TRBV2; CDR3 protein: CASSESQAGGADTQYF; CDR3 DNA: TGTGCCAGCAGTGAATCCCAGGCAGGGGGCGCAGATACGCAGTATTTT
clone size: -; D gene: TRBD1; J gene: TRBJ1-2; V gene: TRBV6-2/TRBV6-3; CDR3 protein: CASSPLTGGKDYGYTF; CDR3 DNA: TGTGCCAGCAGTCCATTGACAGGGGGAAAGGACTATGGCTACACCTTC
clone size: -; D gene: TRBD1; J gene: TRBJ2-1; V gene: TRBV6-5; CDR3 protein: CANSLPGQGDNEQFF; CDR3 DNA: TGTGCCAACAGCCTTCCGGGACAGGGAGACAATGAGCAGTTCTTC
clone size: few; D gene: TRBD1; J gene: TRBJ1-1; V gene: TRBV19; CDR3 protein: CASTPTGGTEAFF; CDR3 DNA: TGTGCCAGTACCCCGACAGGGGGTACTGAAGCTTTCTTT
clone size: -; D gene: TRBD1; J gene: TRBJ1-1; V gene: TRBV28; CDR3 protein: CASRDGQGKNTEAFF; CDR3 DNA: TGTGCCAGCAGAGATGGACAGGGAAAGAACACTGAAGCTTTCTTT
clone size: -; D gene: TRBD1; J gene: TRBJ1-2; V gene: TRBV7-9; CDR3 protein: CASSFDRGPDGYTF; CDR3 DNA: TGTGCCAGCAGCTTCGACAGGGGGCCCGATGGCTACACCTTC
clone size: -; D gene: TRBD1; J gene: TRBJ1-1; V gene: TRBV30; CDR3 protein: CAWGRGRLDTEAFF; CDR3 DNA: TGTGCCTGGGGGAGGGGGCGCCTGGACACTGAAGCTTTCTTT
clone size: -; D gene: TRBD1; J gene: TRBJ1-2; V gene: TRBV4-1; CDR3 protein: CASSQGTGVTLSGYTF; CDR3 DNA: TGCGCCAGCAGCCAAGGGACAGGGGTAACACTTTCTGGCTACACCTTC